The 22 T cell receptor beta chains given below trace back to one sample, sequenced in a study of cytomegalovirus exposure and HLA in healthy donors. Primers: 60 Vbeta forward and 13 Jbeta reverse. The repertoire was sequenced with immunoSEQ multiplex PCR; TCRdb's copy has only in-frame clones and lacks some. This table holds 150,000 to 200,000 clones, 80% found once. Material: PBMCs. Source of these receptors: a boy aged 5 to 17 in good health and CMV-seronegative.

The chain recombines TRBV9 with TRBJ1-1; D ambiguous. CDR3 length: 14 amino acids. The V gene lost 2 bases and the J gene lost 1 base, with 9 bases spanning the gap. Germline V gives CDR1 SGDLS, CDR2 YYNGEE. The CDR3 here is CASSVHGANTEAFF. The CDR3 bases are TGTGCCAGCAGCGTTCACGGAGCGAACACTGAAGCTTTCTTT.

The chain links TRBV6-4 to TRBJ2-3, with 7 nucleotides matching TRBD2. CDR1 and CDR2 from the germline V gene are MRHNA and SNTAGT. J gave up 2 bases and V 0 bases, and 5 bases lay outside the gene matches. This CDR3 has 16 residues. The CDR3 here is CASSDSKRGDTDTQYF. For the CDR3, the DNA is TGTGCCAGCAGTGACTCGAAGCGGGGTGACACAGATACGCAGTATTTT.

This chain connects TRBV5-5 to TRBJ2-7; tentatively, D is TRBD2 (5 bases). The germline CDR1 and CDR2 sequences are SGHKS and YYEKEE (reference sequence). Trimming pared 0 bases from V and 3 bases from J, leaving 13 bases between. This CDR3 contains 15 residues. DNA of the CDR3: TGTGCCAGCAGCTTGGTCGAGGGAATAAGCTACGAGCAGTACTTC. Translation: CASSLVEGISYEQYF.

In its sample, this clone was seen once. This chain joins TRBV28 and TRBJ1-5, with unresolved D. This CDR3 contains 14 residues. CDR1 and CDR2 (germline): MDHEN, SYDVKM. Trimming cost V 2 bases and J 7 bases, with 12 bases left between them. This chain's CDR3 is CASSLTGSGQPQHF. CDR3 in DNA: TGTGCCAGCAGTTTAACGGGAAGCGGGCAGCCCCAGCATTTT.

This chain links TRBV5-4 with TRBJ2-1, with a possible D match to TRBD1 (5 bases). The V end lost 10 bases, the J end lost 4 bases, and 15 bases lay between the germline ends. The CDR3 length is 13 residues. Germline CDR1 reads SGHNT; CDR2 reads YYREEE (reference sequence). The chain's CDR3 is CADSAEHYNEQFF. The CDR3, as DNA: TGTGCCGACAGCGCCGAGCATTACAATGAGCAGTTCTTC. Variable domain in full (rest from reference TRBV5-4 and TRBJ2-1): ETGVTQSPTHLIKTRGQQVTLRCSSQSGHNTVSWYQQALGQGPQFIFQYYREEENGRGNFPPRFSGLQFPNYSSELNVNALELDDSALYLCADSAEHYNEQFFGPGTRLTVL.

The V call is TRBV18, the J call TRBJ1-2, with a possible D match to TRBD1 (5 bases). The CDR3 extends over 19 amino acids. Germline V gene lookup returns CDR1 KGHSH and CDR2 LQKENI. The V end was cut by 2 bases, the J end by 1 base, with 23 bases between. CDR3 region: CASSPSTGGGYEINYGYTF. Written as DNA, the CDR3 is TGTGCCAGCTCACCATCCACTGGGGGGGGATATGAAATTAACTATGGCTACACCTTC.

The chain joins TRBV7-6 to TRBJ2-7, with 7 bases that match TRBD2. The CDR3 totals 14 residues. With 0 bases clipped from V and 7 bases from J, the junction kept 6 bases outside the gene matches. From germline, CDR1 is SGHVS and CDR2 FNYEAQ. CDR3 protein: CASSLAGGRGEQYF. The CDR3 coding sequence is TGTGCCAGCAGCTTAGCGGGAGGGCGTGGGGAGCAGTACTTC.

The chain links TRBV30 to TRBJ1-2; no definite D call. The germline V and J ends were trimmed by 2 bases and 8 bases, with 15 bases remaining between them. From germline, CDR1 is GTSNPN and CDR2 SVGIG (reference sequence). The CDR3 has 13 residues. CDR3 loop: CAWSQGPSFGYTF. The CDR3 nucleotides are TGTGCCTGGAGTCAAGGACCTAGCTTCGGCTACACCTTC.

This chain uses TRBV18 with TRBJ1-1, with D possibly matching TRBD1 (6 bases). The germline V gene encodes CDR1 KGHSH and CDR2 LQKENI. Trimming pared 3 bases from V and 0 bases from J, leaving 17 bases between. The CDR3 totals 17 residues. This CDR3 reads CASSPGGGGSLNTEAFF. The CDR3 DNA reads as TGTGCCAGCTCACCGGGTGGGGGCGGGAGTTTGAACACTGAAGCTTTCTTT.

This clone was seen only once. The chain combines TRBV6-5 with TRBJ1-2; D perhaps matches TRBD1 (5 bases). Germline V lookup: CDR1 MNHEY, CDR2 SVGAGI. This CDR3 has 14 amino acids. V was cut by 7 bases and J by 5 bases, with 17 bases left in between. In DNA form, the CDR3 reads TGTGCCAGCAAAAAAGCTCCTACAGGTTATGGCTACACCTTC. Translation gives CASKKAPTGYGYTF.

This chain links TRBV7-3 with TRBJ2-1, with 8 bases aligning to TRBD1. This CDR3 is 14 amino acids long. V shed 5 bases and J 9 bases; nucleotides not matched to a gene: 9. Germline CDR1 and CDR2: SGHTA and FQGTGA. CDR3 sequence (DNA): TGTGCCAGCAGCCTATTGGGACAGGAGACTGAGCAGTTCTTC. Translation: CASSLLGQETEQFF.

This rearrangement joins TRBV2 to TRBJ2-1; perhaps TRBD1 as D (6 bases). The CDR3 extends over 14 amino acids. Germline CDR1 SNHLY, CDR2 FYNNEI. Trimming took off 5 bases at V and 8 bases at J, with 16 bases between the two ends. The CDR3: CASSHNRVGDEQFF. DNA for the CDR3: TGTGCCAGCAGTCATAACAGGGTAGGCGATGAGCAGTTCTTC.

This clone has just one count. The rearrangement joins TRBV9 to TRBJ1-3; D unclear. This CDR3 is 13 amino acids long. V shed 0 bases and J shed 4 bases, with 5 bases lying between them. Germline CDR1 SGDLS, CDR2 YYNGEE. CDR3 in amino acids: CASSVVRGNTIYF. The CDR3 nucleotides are TGTGCCAGCAGCGTAGTTCGGGGAAACACCATATATTTT. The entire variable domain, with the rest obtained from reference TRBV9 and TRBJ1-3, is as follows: DSGVTQTPKHLITATGQRVTLRCSPRSGDLSVYWYQQSLDQGLQFLIQYYNGEERAKGNILERFSAQQFPDLHSELNLSSLELGDSALYFCASSVVRGNTIYFGEGSWLTVV.

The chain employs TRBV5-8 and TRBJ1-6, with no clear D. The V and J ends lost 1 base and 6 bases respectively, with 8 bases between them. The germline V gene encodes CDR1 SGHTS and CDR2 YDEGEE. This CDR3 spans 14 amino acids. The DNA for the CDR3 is TGTGCCAGCAGCTTGACAATGTCTAATTCACCCCTCCACTTT. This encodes CASSLTMSNSPLHF.

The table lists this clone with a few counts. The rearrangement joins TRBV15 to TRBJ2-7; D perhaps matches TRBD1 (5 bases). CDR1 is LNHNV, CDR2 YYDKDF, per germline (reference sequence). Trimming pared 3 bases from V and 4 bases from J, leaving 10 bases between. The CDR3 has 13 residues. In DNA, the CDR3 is TGTGCCACCAGCAGGGACATACAATACGAGCAGTACTTC. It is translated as CATSRDIQYEQYF.

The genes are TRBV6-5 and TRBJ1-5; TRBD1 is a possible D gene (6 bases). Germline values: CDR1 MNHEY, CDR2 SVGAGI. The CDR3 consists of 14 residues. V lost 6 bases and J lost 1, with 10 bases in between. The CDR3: CASRVQGSNQPQHF. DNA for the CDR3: TGTGCCAGCAGAGTACAGGGAAGCAATCAGCCCCAGCATTTT.

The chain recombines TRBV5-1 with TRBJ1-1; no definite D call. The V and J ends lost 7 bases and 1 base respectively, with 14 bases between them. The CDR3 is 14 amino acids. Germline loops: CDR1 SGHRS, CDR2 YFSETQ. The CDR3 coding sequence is TGCGCCAGCTCCTTCCTGGGGAGGAACACTGAAGCTTTCTTT. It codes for CASSFLGRNTEAFF.

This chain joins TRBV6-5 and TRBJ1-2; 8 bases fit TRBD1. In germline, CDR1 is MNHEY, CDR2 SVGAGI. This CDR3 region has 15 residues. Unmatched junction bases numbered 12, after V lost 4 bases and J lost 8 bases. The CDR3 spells CASSSPEQGVEGYTF. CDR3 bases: TGTGCCAGCAGTTCCCCGGAACAGGGGGTAGAGGGCTACACCTTC.

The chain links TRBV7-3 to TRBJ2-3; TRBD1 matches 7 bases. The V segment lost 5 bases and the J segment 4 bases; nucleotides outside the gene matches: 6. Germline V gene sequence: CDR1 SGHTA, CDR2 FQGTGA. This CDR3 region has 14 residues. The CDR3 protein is CASSPMGTADTQYF. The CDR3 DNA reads TGTGCCAGCAGCCCTATGGGGACAGCAGATACGCAGTATTTT.

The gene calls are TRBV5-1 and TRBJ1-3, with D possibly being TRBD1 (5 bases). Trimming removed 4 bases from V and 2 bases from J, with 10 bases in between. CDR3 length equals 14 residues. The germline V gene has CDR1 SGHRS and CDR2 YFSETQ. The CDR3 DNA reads TGCGCCAGCAGCCCGTCGGGGGCTGGAAACACCATATATTTT. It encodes CASSPSGAGNTIYF. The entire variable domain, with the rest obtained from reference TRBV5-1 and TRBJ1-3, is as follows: KAGVTQTPRYLIKTRGQQVTLSCSPISGHRSVSWYQQTPGQGLQFLFEYFSETQRNKGNFPGRFSGRQFSNSRSEMNVSTLELGDSALYLCASSPSGAGNTIYFGEGSWLTVV.

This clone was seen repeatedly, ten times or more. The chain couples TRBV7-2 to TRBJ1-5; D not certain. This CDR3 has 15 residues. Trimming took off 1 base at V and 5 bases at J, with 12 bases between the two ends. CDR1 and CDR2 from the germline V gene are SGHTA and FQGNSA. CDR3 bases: TGTGCCAGCAGCTTAGGTGGAGGGATCCATCAGCCCCAGCATTTT. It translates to CASSLGGGIHQPQHF.

CDR3 region: CASSPTSGRAIDTQYF. The DNA for the CDR3 is TGCGCCAGCAGCCCGACTAGCGGGAGGGCCATAGATACGCAGTATTTT. The J gene is TRBJ2-3, the V gene TRBV5-1; 14 positions match TRBD2. Losses at the gene ends were 4 bases for V and 5 bases for J; bases not matched to a gene: 6. Germline CDR1 and CDR2: SGHRS and YFSETQ. The CDR3 is 16 residues long.